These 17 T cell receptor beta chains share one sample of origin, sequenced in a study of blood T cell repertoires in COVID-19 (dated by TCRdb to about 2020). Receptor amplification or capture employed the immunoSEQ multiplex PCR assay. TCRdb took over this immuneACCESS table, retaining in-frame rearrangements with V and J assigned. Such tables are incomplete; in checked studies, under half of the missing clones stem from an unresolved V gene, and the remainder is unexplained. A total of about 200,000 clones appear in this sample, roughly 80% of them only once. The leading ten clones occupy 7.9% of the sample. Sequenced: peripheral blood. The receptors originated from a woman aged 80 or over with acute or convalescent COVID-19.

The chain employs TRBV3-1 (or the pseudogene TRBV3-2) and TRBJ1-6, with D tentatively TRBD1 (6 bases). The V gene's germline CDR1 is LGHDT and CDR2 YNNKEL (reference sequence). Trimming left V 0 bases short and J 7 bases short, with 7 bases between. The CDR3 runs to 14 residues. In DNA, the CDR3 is TGTGCCAGCAGCCAAGATGGGACAAATTCACCCCTCCACTTT. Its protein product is CASSQDGTNSPLHF.

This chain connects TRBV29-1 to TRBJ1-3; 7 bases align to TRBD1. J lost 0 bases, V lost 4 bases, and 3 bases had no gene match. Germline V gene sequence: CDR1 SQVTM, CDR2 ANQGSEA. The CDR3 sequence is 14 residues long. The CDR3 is CSVVTGSSGNTIYF. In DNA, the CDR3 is TGCAGCGTTGTGACAGGGAGCTCTGGAAACACCATATATTTT.

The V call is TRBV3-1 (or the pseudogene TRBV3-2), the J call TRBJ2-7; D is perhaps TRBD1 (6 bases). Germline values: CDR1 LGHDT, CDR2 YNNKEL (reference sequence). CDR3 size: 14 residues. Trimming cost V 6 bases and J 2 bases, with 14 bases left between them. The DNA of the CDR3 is TGTGCCAGCAGAAAGGGGCAGGGGACCTACGAGCAGTACTTC. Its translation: CASRKGQGTYEQYF.

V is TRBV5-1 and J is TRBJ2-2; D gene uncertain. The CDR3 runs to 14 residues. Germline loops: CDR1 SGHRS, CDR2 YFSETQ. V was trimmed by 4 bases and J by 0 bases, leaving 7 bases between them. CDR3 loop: CASSAPANTGELFF. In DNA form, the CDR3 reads TGCGCCAGCAGCGCGCCCGCGAACACCGGGGAGCTGTTTTTT.

CDR3 DNA sequence: TGTGCCAGTAGTATGGAACCGGGACAGGGGCTCTACACCTTC. Protein: CASSMEPGQGLYTF. The chain is built from TRBV19 and TRBJ1-2, with 10 nucleotides matching TRBD1. CDR3 length: 14 amino acids. Germline V gene lookup returns CDR1 LNHDA and CDR2 SQIVND (reference sequence). The J segment lost 10 bases and the V segment lost 3 bases, leaving 8 bases of the junction unmatched.

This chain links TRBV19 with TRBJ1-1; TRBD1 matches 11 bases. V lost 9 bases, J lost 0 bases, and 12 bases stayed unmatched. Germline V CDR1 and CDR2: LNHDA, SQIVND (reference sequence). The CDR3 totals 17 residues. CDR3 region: CASLPGTGGGMNTEAFF. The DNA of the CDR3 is TGTGCCAGCCTTCCCGGGACAGGGGGGGGGATGAACACTGAAGCTTTCTTT.

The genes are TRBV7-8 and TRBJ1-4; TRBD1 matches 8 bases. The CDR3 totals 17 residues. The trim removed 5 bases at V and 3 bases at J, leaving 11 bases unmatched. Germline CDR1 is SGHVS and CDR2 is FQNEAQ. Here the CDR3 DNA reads TGTGCCAGCAGCCGATCAGGGGGCGCAGAGGCTAATGAAAAACTGTTTTTT. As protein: CASSRSGGAEANEKLFF.

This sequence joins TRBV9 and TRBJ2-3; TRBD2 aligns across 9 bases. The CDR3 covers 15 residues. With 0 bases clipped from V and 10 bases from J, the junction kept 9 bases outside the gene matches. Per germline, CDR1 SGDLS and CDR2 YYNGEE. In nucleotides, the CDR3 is TGTGCCAGCAGCGTAGAGGTAGCGGGAGTATATCCGCAGTATTTT. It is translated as CASSVEVAGVYPQYF.

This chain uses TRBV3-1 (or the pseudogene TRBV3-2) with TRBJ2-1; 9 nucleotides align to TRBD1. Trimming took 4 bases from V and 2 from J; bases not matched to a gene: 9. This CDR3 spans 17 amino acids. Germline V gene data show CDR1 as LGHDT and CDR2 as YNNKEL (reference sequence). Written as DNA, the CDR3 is TGTGCCAGCAGCCCATCGACAGGGGGTTGGCCCTACAATGAGCAGTTCTTC. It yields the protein CASSPSTGGWPYNEQFF.

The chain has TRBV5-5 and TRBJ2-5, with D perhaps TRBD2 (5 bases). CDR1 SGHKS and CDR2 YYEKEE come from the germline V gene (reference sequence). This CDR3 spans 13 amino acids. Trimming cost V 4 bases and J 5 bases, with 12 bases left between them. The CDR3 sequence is CASSKYGEETQYF. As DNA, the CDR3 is TGTGCCAGCAGCAAATATGGGGAGGAGACCCAGTACTTC.

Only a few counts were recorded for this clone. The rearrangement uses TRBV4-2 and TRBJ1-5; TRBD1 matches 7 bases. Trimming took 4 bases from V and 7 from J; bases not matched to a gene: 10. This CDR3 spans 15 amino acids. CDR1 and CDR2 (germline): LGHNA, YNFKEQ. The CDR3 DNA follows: TGTGCCAGCAGCCGGGAAGACAGGGCGGGACAGCCCCAGCATTTT. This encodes CASSREDRAGQPQHF.

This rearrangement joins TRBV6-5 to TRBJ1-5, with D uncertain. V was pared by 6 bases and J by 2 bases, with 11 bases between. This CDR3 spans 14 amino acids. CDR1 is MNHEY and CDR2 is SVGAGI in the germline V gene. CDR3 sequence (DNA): TGTGCCAGCAGGCGCAGTGGAGGCAATCAGCCCCAGCATTTT. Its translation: CASRRSGGNQPQHF.

CDR3 sequence reads: CASSDSGLAGNTGELFF. DNA for the CDR3: TGTGCCAGCAGTGACTCGGGACTAGCGGGGAACACCGGGGAGCTGTTTTTT. The rearrangement uses TRBV6-4 and TRBJ2-2; 12 bases line up with TRBD2. CDR1 MRHNA and CDR2 SNTAGT come from the germline V gene. The CDR3 totals 17 residues. V shed 0 bases and J 1 base; nucleotides not matched to a gene: 0.

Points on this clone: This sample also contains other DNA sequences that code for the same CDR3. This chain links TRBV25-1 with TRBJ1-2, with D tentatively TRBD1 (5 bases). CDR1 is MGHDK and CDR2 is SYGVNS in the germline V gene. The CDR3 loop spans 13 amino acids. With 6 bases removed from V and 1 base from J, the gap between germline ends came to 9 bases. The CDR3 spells CASSDQGNYGYTF. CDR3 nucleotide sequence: TGTGCCAGCAGCGATCAGGGTAACTATGGCTACACCTTC.

The CDR3 here is CAINEEDSDTQYF. The CDR3 nucleotides are TGTGCCATCAACGAGGAAGACTCAGATACGCAGTATTTT. The rearrangement joins TRBV10-3 to TRBJ2-3; D is unresolved. The CDR3 loop spans 13 amino acids. The germline V and J ends were trimmed by 7 bases and 4 bases, with 12 bases remaining between them. Germline CDR1 and CDR2: ENHRY and SYGVKD.

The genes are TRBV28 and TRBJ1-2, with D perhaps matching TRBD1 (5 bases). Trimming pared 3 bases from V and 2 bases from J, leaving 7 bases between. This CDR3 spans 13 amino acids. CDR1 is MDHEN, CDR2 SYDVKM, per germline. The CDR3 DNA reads TGTGCCAGCAGTTTTGGGGGGAACTATGGCTACACCTTC. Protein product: CASSFGGNYGYTF.

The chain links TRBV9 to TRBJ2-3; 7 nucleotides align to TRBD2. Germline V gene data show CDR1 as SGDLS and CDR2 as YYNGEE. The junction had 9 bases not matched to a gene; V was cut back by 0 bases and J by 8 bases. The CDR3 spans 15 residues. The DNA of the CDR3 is TGTGCCAGCAGCGTAGTGACAGAGGGCGGGGGTACGCAGTATTTT. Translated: CASSVVTEGGGTQYF.